This is a list of T cell receptor beta chains from one sample in a study of CD8+ T cells in alopecia areata. TCRdb's table, derived via immunoSEQ multiplex PCR, lists solely in-frame clones and lacks some. Of 110,000 to 150,000 clones detected, about 60% appear once; the ten largest clones hold approximately 6.5%. The sequencing used CD4+ T cells sorted from blood, collected at week 0. These receptors were obtained from a human donor with alopecia areata. Each CDR3 is given with its conserved first and last residue. Fields, in order: clone size, J gene, V gene, D gene, CDR3 protein, CDR3 DNA. D genes are given only for firm matches. Size tells how often a clone was seen (once, few, many) or the class of an expanded clone, and some rows leave it out.

clone size: few; J gene: TRBJ1-5; V gene: TRBV4-2; D gene: TRBD1; CDR3 protein: CASSPRTGSSNQPQHF; CDR3 DNA: TGTGCCAGCAGCCCCCGGACAGGGTCCAGCAATCAGCCCCAGCATTTT
clone size: NA; J gene: TRBJ1-1; V gene: TRBV4-2; D gene: NA; CDR3 protein: CASSQTGWGANTEAFF; CDR3 DNA: TGTGCCAGCAGCCAAACAGGGTGGGGGGCCAACACTGAAGCTTTCTTT
clone size: NA; J gene: TRBJ2-3; V gene: TRBV30; D gene: NA; CDR3 protein: CARTGGTDTQYF; CDR3 DNA: TGTGCCCGAACGGGGGGCACAGATACGCAGTATTTT
clone size: few; J gene: TRBJ1-2; V gene: TRBV6-6; D gene: TRBD1; CDR3 protein: CASSPGTGYYGYTF; CDR3 DNA: TGTGCCAGCAGTCCCGGGACAGGCTACTATGGCTACACCTTC
clone size: NA; J gene: TRBJ2-7; V gene: TRBV7-9; D gene: NA; CDR3 protein: CASGRTTRTEQYF; CDR3 DNA: TGTGCCAGCGGACGGACAACCCGGACCGAGCAGTACTTC
clone size: NA; J gene: TRBJ2-2; V gene: TRBV30; D gene: NA; CDR3 protein: CAQGRVLGELFF; CDR3 DNA: TGTGCCCAGGGGCGCGTCCTCGGGGAGCTGTTTTTT
clone size: NA; J gene: TRBJ2-3; V gene: TRBV10-3; D gene: TRBD1; CDR3 protein: CATSGTEFTTDTQYF; CDR3 DNA: TGTGCCACCTCCGGGACAGAGTTTACCACAGATACGCAGTATTTT
clone size: NA; J gene: TRBJ2-6; V gene: TRBV11-2; D gene: NA; CDR3 protein: CASRPGASGANVLTF; CDR3 DNA: TGTGCCAGCAGACCTGGGGCATCTGGGGCCAACGTCCTGACTTTC
clone size: NA; J gene: TRBJ2-4; V gene: TRBV6-5; D gene: TRBD1; CDR3 protein: CASSGPGQGVNIQYF; CDR3 DNA: TGTGCCAGCAGCGGACCCGGACAGGGGGTAAACATTCAGTACTTC
clone size: NA; J gene: TRBJ1-5; V gene: TRBV19; D gene: NA; CDR3 protein: CASSPGTVPNQPQHF; CDR3 DNA: TGTGCCAGTTCACCCGGGACGGTCCCCAATCAGCCCCAGCATTTT
clone size: few; J gene: TRBJ2-7; V gene: TRBV10-3; D gene: NA; CDR3 protein: CAISESSALGQYF; CDR3 DNA: TGTGCCATCAGTGAGTCGTCGGCCCTCGGGCAGTACTTC
clone size: few; J gene: TRBJ2-7; V gene: TRBV4-3; D gene: NA; CDR3 protein: CASSQVASGYSYEQYF; CDR3 DNA: TGCGCCAGCAGCCAAGTGGCCAGCGGCTACTCCTACGAGCAGTACTTC
clone size: once; J gene: TRBJ1-2; V gene: TRBV18; D gene: NA; CDR3 protein: CASSPQTVNYGYTF; CDR3 DNA: TGTGCCAGCTCACCCCAGACAGTTAACTATGGCTACACCTTC
clone size: NA; J gene: TRBJ1-5; V gene: TRBV4-3; D gene: NA; CDR3 protein: CASSQGDRYQPQHF; CDR3 DNA: TGCGCCAGCAGCCAAGGGGACCGTTATCAGCCCCAGCATTTT
clone size: NA; J gene: TRBJ1-1; V gene: TRBV5-1; D gene: NA; CDR3 protein: CASTSDLLGGTEAFF; CDR3 DNA: TGCGCCAGCACCTCAGATTTACTGGGGGGCACTGAAGCTTTCTTT
clone size: NA; J gene: TRBJ1-1; V gene: TRBV30; D gene: NA; CDR3 protein: CAWSVGGHTEAFF; CDR3 DNA: TGTGCCTGGAGTGTAGGGGGACACACTGAAGCTTTCTTT
clone size: NA; J gene: TRBJ1-6; V gene: TRBV27; D gene: NA; CDR3 protein: CASSYRTNSPLHF; CDR3 DNA: TGTGCCAGCAGTTACAGGACCAATTCACCCCTCCACTTT
clone size: NA; J gene: TRBJ2-2; V gene: TRBV27; D gene: NA; CDR3 protein: CASSFRENTGELFF; CDR3 DNA: TGTGCCAGCAGTTTCCGGGAAAACACCGGGGAGCTGTTTTTT
clone size: NA; J gene: TRBJ1-1; V gene: TRBV30; D gene: TRBD1; CDR3 protein: CAWSVYRDSEAFF; CDR3 DNA: TGTGCCTGGAGTGTATATCGGGACAGTGAAGCTTTCTTT
clone size: NA; J gene: TRBJ2-5; V gene: TRBV7-2; D gene: NA; CDR3 protein: CASSLTGARQETQYF; CDR3 DNA: TGTGCCAGCAGCTTAACGGGGGCGCGACAAGAGACCCAGTACTTC
clone size: few; J gene: TRBJ1-2; V gene: TRBV18; D gene: TRBD1; CDR3 protein: CASSPPGQTVYGYTF; CDR3 DNA: TGTGCCAGCTCACCACCGGGACAGACGGTCTATGGCTACACCTTC
clone size: once; J gene: TRBJ2-2; V gene: TRBV5-1; D gene: NA; CDR3 protein: CASSLDGVNTGELFF; CDR3 DNA: TGCGCCAGCAGCTTGGACGGGGTTAACACCGGGGAGCTGTTTTTT
clone size: NA; J gene: TRBJ2-7; V gene: TRBV30; D gene: NA; CDR3 protein: CAWGRDRPYEQYF; CDR3 DNA: TGTGCCTGGGGACGCGACAGGCCCTACGAGCAGTACTTC
clone size: NA; J gene: TRBJ2-3; V gene: TRBV7-2; D gene: TRBD2; CDR3 protein: CASSLALASYTDTQYF; CDR3 DNA: TGTGCCAGCAGCTTAGCACTAGCGTCCTACACAGATACGCAGTATTTT
clone size: NA; J gene: TRBJ2-1; V gene: TRBV11-2; D gene: TRBD2; CDR3 protein: CASSLFGLATLRAYNEQFF; CDR3 DNA: TGTGCCAGCAGCTTGTTCGGACTAGCTACCCTCCGGGCCTACAATGAGCAGTTCTTC
clone size: once; J gene: TRBJ2-2; V gene: TRBV7-3; D gene: NA; CDR3 protein: CASSLKGQGTNTGELFF; CDR3 DNA: TGTGCCAGCAGCTTAAAAGGGCAGGGTACGAACACCGGGGAGCTGTTTTTT
clone size: once; J gene: TRBJ2-3; V gene: TRBV11-2; D gene: NA; CDR3 protein: CASSAPRDTQYF; CDR3 DNA: TGTGCCAGCAGCGCCCCTAGGGATACGCAGTATTTT
clone size: NA; J gene: TRBJ2-7; V gene: TRBV5-4; D gene: TRBD1; CDR3 protein: CASSYTGTGIYEQYF; CDR3 DNA: TGTGCCAGCAGTTATACCGGGACAGGGATCTACGAGCAGTACTTC
clone size: NA; J gene: TRBJ1-1; V gene: TRBV6-6; D gene: NA; CDR3 protein: CASSPYTEAFF; CDR3 DNA: TGTGCCAGCAGTCCATACACTGAAGCTTTCTTT
clone size: once; J gene: TRBJ1-4; V gene: TRBV7-2; D gene: NA; CDR3 protein: CASSLASAGAEKLFF; CDR3 DNA: TGTGCCAGCAGCTTAGCGTCGGCGGGAGCTGAAAAACTGTTTTTT
clone size: NA; J gene: TRBJ1-1; V gene: TRBV30; D gene: NA; CDR3 protein: CAWSPRLNTEAFF; CDR3 DNA: TGTGCCTGGAGCCCCCGATTGAACACTGAAGCTTTCTTT
clone size: NA; J gene: TRBJ2-2; V gene: TRBV29-1; D gene: TRBD1; CDR3 protein: CSAGQGVGTGELFF; CDR3 DNA: TGCAGCGCGGGACAGGGGGTGGGCACCGGGGAGCTGTTTTTT
clone size: NA; J gene: TRBJ2-3; V gene: TRBV7-2; D gene: TRBD1; CDR3 protein: CASSSPGQGFRQYF; CDR3 DNA: TGTGCCAGCAGCTCACCGGGACAGGGGTTCCGTCAGTATTTT
clone size: NA; J gene: TRBJ2-3; V gene: TRBV6-6; D gene: NA; CDR3 protein: CASSLRNRATDTQYF; CDR3 DNA: TGTGCCAGCAGCTTAAGGAACAGAGCCACAGATACGCAGTATTTT
clone size: NA; J gene: TRBJ2-1; V gene: TRBV5-1; D gene: NA; CDR3 protein: CASSWGTRSIFEQFF; CDR3 DNA: TGCGCCAGCAGCTGGGGGACTCGTTCCATCTTTGAGCAGTTCTTC
clone size: NA; J gene: TRBJ2-5; V gene: TRBV30; D gene: NA; CDR3 protein: CAWRWQSPRETQYF; CDR3 DNA: TGTGCCTGGAGGTGGCAGAGCCCCAGGGAGACCCAGTACTTC
clone size: NA; J gene: TRBJ1-2; V gene: TRBV30; D gene: TRBD1; CDR3 protein: CAWSVLQGADGYTF; CDR3 DNA: TGTGCCTGGAGTGTACTACAGGGGGCGGATGGCTACACCTTC
clone size: NA; J gene: TRBJ1-1; V gene: TRBV25-1; D gene: TRBD1; CDR3 protein: CASSGYGQGRGNTEAFF; CDR3 DNA: TGTGCCAGCAGTGGTTACGGACAGGGCCGGGGGAACACTGAAGCTTTCTTT
clone size: NA; J gene: TRBJ1-4; V gene: TRBV2; D gene: NA; CDR3 protein: CASNQGPGNEKLFF; CDR3 DNA: TGTGCCAGCAATCAGGGCCCGGGAAATGAAAAACTGTTTTTT
clone size: few; J gene: TRBJ1-6; V gene: TRBV30; D gene: NA; CDR3 protein: CAWSGDLGRENSPLHF; CDR3 DNA: TGTGCCTGGAGTGGGGATCTGGGCAGAGAAAATTCACCCCTCCACTTT
clone size: few; J gene: TRBJ1-5; V gene: TRBV7-2; D gene: TRBD1; CDR3 protein: CASSLRAQGASQPQHF; CDR3 DNA: TGTGCCAGCAGCCTGAGGGCACAGGGGGCATCTCAGCCCCAGCATTTT
clone size: few; J gene: TRBJ2-2; V gene: TRBV5-1; D gene: NA; CDR3 protein: CASKGGGALNTGELFF; CDR3 DNA: TGCGCCAGCAAGGGTGGAGGGGCCCTTAACACCGGGGAGCTGTTTTTT
clone size: NA; J gene: TRBJ1-1; V gene: TRBV30; D gene: NA; CDR3 protein: CAWSLGMGTEAFF; CDR3 DNA: TGTGCCTGGAGCCTGGGGATGGGCACTGAAGCTTTCTTT
clone size: NA; J gene: TRBJ1-2; V gene: TRBV20-1; D gene: NA; CDR3 protein: CSARLTTGYTF; CDR3 DNA: TGCAGTGCTAGGCTGACAACTGGCTACACCTTC
clone size: NA; J gene: TRBJ2-7; V gene: TRBV7-2; D gene: TRBD1; CDR3 protein: CASSPGQGAGYEQYF; CDR3 DNA: TGTGCCAGCAGTCCAGGACAGGGGGCGGGCTACGAGCAGTACTTC
clone size: NA; J gene: TRBJ2-7; V gene: TRBV30; D gene: NA; CDR3 protein: CAWSGHPYEQYF; CDR3 DNA: TGTGCCTGGAGTGGACATCCCTACGAGCAGTACTTC